The entry that follows covers one TCR beta chain sequence. TCRdb redid the calling of the 5' RACE reads with MiXCR, one entry per CDR3 protein. This table has fewer than 900,000 distinct CDR3 sequences, about 18% appearing once. V lost 0 bases to trimming and J lost 6 bases; unmatched junction nucleotides: 8. Per germline, CDR1 SGHVS and CDR2 FQNEAQ. The CDR3 is 16 amino acids. The sample comes from a study of identical twins. This sample also belongs to another study, concerning T cells expressing NK-cell markers. That source reports: The CD3+CD56-NKG2C+ fraction of a handful of donors was also led by these clonotypes.

This clonotype originated in a young woman in good health. This chain links TRBV7-8 with TRBJ2-1, with 7 bases identical to TRBD2. Sequenced input: PBMCs. The CDR3 DNA reads TGTGCCAGCAGCTTAGCGCGGGGGTACTGGGGCAATGAGCAGTTCTTC. It yields the protein CASSLARGYWGNEQFF.